This TCR beta chain was sequenced for a study of PD-L1 blockade in urothelial cancer. Study details: Blood was analyzed 3 weeks (second dose) and 6 weeks after treatment start.

What went into each PCR as a spike was synthetic TCR analog templates. Sequencing used immunoSEQ multiplex PCR; TCRdb keeps in-frame clones, though not all of them. The sample carries about 95,000 clones, around 90% recorded once. Indicated time point: pretreatment peripheral blood. Sequences were derived from PBMCs, sampled around atezolizumab (anti-PD-L1) treatment. The sequence came from a man in his sixties with urothelial cancer.

As DNA, the CDR3 is TGCGCCAGCAGACCCCAGACAGCCTATAATGAAAAACTGTTTTTT. Its translation is CASRPQTAYNEKLFF. The V call is TRBV5-1, the J call TRBJ1-4, with a tentative D call TRBD1 (5 bases). The CDR3 length is 15 residues. CDR1 and CDR2 (germline): SGHRS, YFSETQ. V was trimmed by 5 bases and J by 4 bases, leaving 15 bases between them.